These 21 T cell receptor beta chains were sequenced from one sample in a study of glioma-infiltrating T cells after dendritic cell vaccination. Sequencing was performed with immunoSEQ multiplex PCR; in TCRdb, only in-frame clones are kept and a portion is missing. The repertoire consists of about 32,000 clones, with 90% occurring once and the leading ten covering roughly 2.2%. Specimen: blood, collected before dendritic cell vaccination. The receptors were gathered from a human donor with glioblastoma.

The chain employs TRBV6-1 and TRBJ1-2; possibly TRBD1 for D (5 bases). There are 15 residues in the CDR3. Germline CDR1 is MNHNS and CDR2 is SASEGT. The germline V and J ends were trimmed by 4 bases and 4 bases, with 16 bases remaining between them. CDR3 loop: CASSVNRAGSYGYTF. The DNA of the CDR3 is TGTGCCAGCAGTGTCAATCGGGCAGGGTCCTATGGCTACACCTTC.

The chain carries TRBV27 and TRBJ1-1; D remains ambiguous. Trimming shortened V by 11 bases and J by 9 bases, and 19 bases separated the two germline ends. The CDR3 is made up of 12 amino acids. In germline, CDR1 is MNHEY, CDR2 SMNVEV (reference sequence). The CDR3 nucleotides read TGTGCCTCCGGGTCTACCTCTAATAAAGCTTTCTTT. It is translated as CASGSTSNKAFF.

The count of this clone is one. The chain has TRBV21-1 and TRBJ1-2; the D segment call TRBD1 is taken from the table without a DNA check. TRBV21-1 is a known pseudogene. This CDR3 region has 17 residues. The CDR3 region has the DNA TGTGCCAGCAGCACACGACATATCAGGGGAGTAGGCTATGGCTACACCTTC. Its translation: CASSTRHIRGVGYGYTF.

The chain combines TRBV2 with TRBJ1-5, with D possibly TRBD1 on 5 matching bases. The V end was cut by 5 bases, the J end by 3 bases, with 14 bases between. The CDR3 has 15 residues. Germline V gene sequence: CDR1 SNHLY, CDR2 FYNNEI. CDR3 nucleotides: TGTGCCAGCAGTTGGACCACAGGCTCCAATCAGCCCCAGCATTTT. It is translated as CASSWTTGSNQPQHF.

This clone was counted a few times. V and J are TRBV5-4 and TRBJ2-5; 7 bases line up with TRBD1. The CDR3 runs 14 residues. Looked up from germline, CDR1 is SGHNT and CDR2 is YYREEE (reference sequence). With 6 bases clipped from V and 6 bases from J, the junction kept 11 bases outside the gene matches. CDR3: CASTLGQTPKTQYF. CDR3 sequence (DNA): TGTGCCAGCACCCTGGGACAGACGCCCAAGACCCAGTACTTC.

In its sample, this clone was seen once. The genes are TRBV5-6 and TRBJ2-1, with a weak D call TRBD2 (6 bases). Germline V gene data show CDR1 as SGHDT and CDR2 as YYEEEE. Trimming removed 2 bases from V and 2 bases from J, with 8 bases in between. This CDR3 comprises 14 residues. The CDR3 region is CASSFGTAYNEQFF. The CDR3 region has the DNA TGTGCCAGCAGCTTCGGGACTGCCTACAATGAGCAGTTCTTC.

The CDR3 region is CASRAGQANEKLFF. The CDR3 region has the DNA TGTGCCAGCAGGGCGGGACAGGCTAATGAAAAACTGTTTTTT. The rearrangement joins TRBV2 to TRBJ1-4, with 8 bases identical to TRBD1. The CDR3 is 14 residues long. The junction had 3 bases not matched to a gene; V was cut back by 6 bases and J by 3 bases. Germline values: CDR1 SNHLY, CDR2 FYNNEI.

As for this clone: This sample includes further DNA sequences coding for the same CDR3. The chain recombines TRBV1 with TRBJ1-6; TRBD1 reflects the table's D call only, with no check against the DNA. TRBV1 is a pseudogene segment. The CDR3 is 18 amino acids. In nucleotides, the CDR3 is TGCACCAGCAGCCAAGAGGGACAGGGTACCGTCTATAATTCACCCCTCCACTTT. Translated, it gives CTSSQEGQGTVYNSPLHF.

The V and J genes are TRBV6-1 and TRBJ1-3; TRBD1 aligns across 8 bases. Germline V gene sequence: CDR1 MNHNS, CDR2 SASEGT. This CDR3 is built from 16 residues. V shed 3 bases and J 2 bases; nucleotides not matched to a gene: 6. This chain's CDR3 is CASSDPGTGAGNTIYF. In DNA form, the CDR3 reads TGTGCCAGCAGTGACCCCGGGACAGGTGCTGGAAACACCATATATTTT.

The genes are TRBV4-2 and TRBJ2-2; D unclear. Germline V lookup: CDR1 LGHNA, CDR2 YNFKEQ. The ends were cut back, 6 bases at V and 1 base at J, with 9 bases in the middle. The CDR3 runs to 14 residues. CDR3 in DNA: TGTGCCAGCAGACCTGCGGTGAACACCGGGGAGCTGTTTTTT. It encodes CASRPAVNTGELFF.

The CDR3 sequence: CASRSFPKNIQYF. The DNA of the CDR3 is TGTGCCAGCAGGTCGTTCCCCAAAAACATTCAGTACTTC. V usage is TRBV7-2 and J usage is TRBJ2-4; D remains unclear. V lost 6 bases and J lost 2, with 8 bases in between. The length of the CDR3 is 13 residues. The germline V gene encodes CDR1 SGHTA and CDR2 FQGNSA.

The chain couples TRBV4-1 to TRBJ1-1; D is perhaps TRBD1 (5 bases). The V and J ends lost 5 bases and 3 bases respectively, with 13 bases between them. Germline V gene lookup returns CDR1 MGHRA and CDR2 YSYEKL. The CDR3 contains 14 residues. The DNA for the CDR3 is TGCGCCAGCAGCTCAGATCCGGGGGACACTGAAGCTTTCTTT. Encoded protein: CASSSDPGDTEAFF.

This clone occurred once. The rearrangement joins TRBV27 to TRBJ2-1; 8 nucleotides agree with TRBD2. The CDR3 is 14 residues long. Trimming took 0 bases from V and 8 from J; bases not matched to a gene: 3. The germline V gene has CDR1 MNHEY and CDR2 SMNVEV (reference sequence). CDR3 residues: CASSLSRTSYEQFF. The DNA of the CDR3 is TGTGCCAGCAGTTTATCGCGGACTAGCTATGAGCAGTTCTTC.

This chain links TRBV14 with TRBJ2-2; TRBD2 is a possible D gene (5 bases). V was clipped by 5 bases and J by 7 bases, with 14 bases between them. The V gene's germline CDR1 is SGHDN and CDR2 FVKESK. This CDR3 is 14 amino acids long. This CDR3 reads CASSGTRKGGELFF. CDR3 nucleotide sequence: TGTGCCAGCAGCGGTACTAGAAAGGGCGGGGAGCTGTTTTTT.

The chain links TRBV11-3 to TRBJ2-3; 9 nucleotides agree with TRBD2. Germline V gene sequence: CDR1 SGHNT, CDR2 YENEEA. The V and J ends lost 5 bases and 2 bases, in that order; junction bases with no gene match: 5. The CDR3 totals 15 residues. CDR3 loop: CASSPAGGPTDTQYF. The DNA of the CDR3 is TGTGCCAGCAGCCCAGCGGGGGGCCCCACAGATACGCAGTATTTT.

The chain carries TRBV5-5 and TRBJ1-3; 9 bases are a match to TRBD1. This CDR3 contains 18 residues. Germline CDR1 reads SGHKS; CDR2 reads YYEKEE (reference sequence). J gave up 0 bases and V 1 base, and 8 bases lay outside the gene matches. CDR3 protein: CASSLLRDRVSSGNTIYF. CDR3 coding DNA: TGTGCCAGCAGCTTGTTAAGGGACAGGGTCTCCTCTGGAAACACCATATATTTT.

The J gene is TRBJ2-5, the V gene TRBV4-2, with 10 bases matching TRBD1. Germline CDR1 is LGHNA and CDR2 is YNFKEQ. V trimming: 4 bases; J trimming: 1 base; junction bases outside the gene matches: 6. The CDR3 sequence is 16 residues long. Here the CDR3 reads CASSPRQGAIQETQYF. In nucleotides, the CDR3 is TGTGCCAGCAGCCCCCGACAGGGGGCCATCCAAGAGACCCAGTACTTC.

The genes are TRBV5-1 and TRBJ2-7, with no clear D. Germline-derived CDR1 and CDR2 are SGHRS and YFSETQ. Trimming shortened V by 0 bases and J by 0 bases, and 7 bases separated the two germline ends. The CDR3 totals 14 residues. CDR3 DNA sequence: TGCGCCAGCAGCTTGGGACCGGGCTCCTACGAGCAGTACTTC. Translation gives CASSLGPGSYEQYF.

The chain carries TRBV19 and TRBJ2-2; maybe TRBD1 (6 bases). The CDR3 runs to 17 residues. Between the trimmed V and J ends, which lost 7 bases and 6 bases, there was a span of 24 bases. CDR1 and CDR2 from the germline V gene are LNHDA and SQIVND (reference sequence). In nucleotides, the CDR3 is TGTGCCAGTACCGAAACAGGGTCAAATCGCATTTCCGGGGAGCTGTTTTTT. Its protein is CASTETGSNRISGELFF.

This sequence joins TRBV5-5 and TRBJ2-3, with a possible D match to TRBD2 (7 bases). The CDR3 length is 16 residues. V was cut by 1 base and J by 5 bases, with 17 bases left in between. Germline-derived CDR1 and CDR2 are SGHKS and YYEKEE (reference sequence). The CDR3 DNA sequence: TGTGCCAGCAGCTTGAGGGGTGGGGGGGCCGGAGATACGCAGTATTTT. Residues: CASSLRGGGAGDTQYF.

In DNA form, the CDR3 reads TGTGCCAGCCGCGTTCGGGGGGGCCGTAACAATGAGCAGTTCTTC. Translation gives CASRVRGGRNNEQFF. The chain combines TRBV5-4 with TRBJ2-1; TRBD2 aligns across 8 bases. The CDR3 covers 15 residues. Per germline, CDR1 SGHNT and CDR2 YYREEE (reference sequence). Unmatched junction bases numbered 11, after V lost 7 bases and J lost 5 bases.